Below, 10 T cell receptor beta chains from the same sample are listed, as sequenced in a study of T-cell reconstitution after alpha-beta-depleted transplantation in children. Construction of the TCRbeta library involved unique molecular identifiers. TCRdb reanalysed the PCR reads using MiXCR and keeps one entry per CDR3 protein. The sample shows 580,000 or so distinct CDR3 sequences, 20% to 25% of them seen only once. Material: PBMCs, mostly from graft donor cells, obtained 360 days after TCRalphabeta/CD19-depleted stem cell transplant. Every receptor here comes from a boy less than two years old who had a stem cell transplant for acute myeloid leukemia, so the T cells may come from the graft donor.

The chain employs TRBV24-1 and TRBJ1-5, with a tentative D call TRBD1 (6 bases). Trimming cost V 9 bases and J 3 bases, with 14 bases left between them. CDR3 length equals 14 residues. CDR1 is KGHDR and CDR2 is SFDVKD in the germline V gene. CDR3 in amino acids: CATGEQGTNQPQHF. The CDR3, as DNA: TGTGCCACCGGGGAGCAGGGGACCAATCAGCCCCAGCATTTT.

The chain links TRBV20-1 to TRBJ2-7, with 11 bases lining up with TRBD2. This CDR3 spans 15 amino acids. CDR1 is DFQATT and CDR2 is SNEGSKA in the germline V gene (reference sequence). Trimming at V came to 5 bases and at J to 4 bases, leaving 10 bases not matched to a gene. In DNA, the CDR3 is TGCAGTGCTCCCAATAGCGGGGGGGGTATGTACGAGCAGTACTTC. Translation: CSAPNSGGGMYEQYF.

The V call is TRBV4-2, the J call TRBJ1-2, with D unresolved. Trimming stripped 0 bases from V and 4 bases from J, with 12 bases between. Looked up from germline, CDR1 is LGHNA and CDR2 is YNFKEQ. This CDR3 has 15 residues. As DNA, the CDR3 is TGTGCCAGCAGCCAAGATCCGACTTATTTCTATGGCTACACCTTC. Translating it yields CASSQDPTYFYGYTF.

This chain joins TRBV9 and TRBJ2-3; D may be TRBD2 (6 bases). The CDR3 runs to 14 residues. The germline V gene encodes CDR1 SGDLS and CDR2 YYNGEE. Trimming cost V 3 bases and J 2 bases, with 10 bases left between them. The CDR3 region has the DNA TGTGCCAGCAGCGCCCGGGACTTCACAGATACGCAGTATTTT. It codes for CASSARDFTDTQYF.

This clonotype has just a few counts. The V call is TRBV6-5, the J call TRBJ2-3; 10 bases agree with TRBD1. Germline trimming cut 4 bases from V and 4 bases from J; bases unmatched to any gene: 5. The CDR3 totals 15 residues. Germline V CDR1 and CDR2: MNHEY, SVGAGI. The DNA for the CDR3 is TGTGCCAGCAGTTTTGGGACAGGGGAGGCAGATACGCAGTATTTT. Translating gives CASSFGTGEADTQYF.

V and J are TRBV5-1 and TRBJ2-3, with TRBD1 matching over 10 bases. The CDR3 loop spans 17 amino acids. J lost 5 bases, V lost 0 bases, and 9 bases had no gene match. CDR1 is SGHRS and CDR2 is YFSETQ in the germline V gene. Here the CDR3 DNA reads TGCGCCAGCAGCTTGGGGGTATGGACAGGGGGAGGAGATACGCAGTATTTT. Protein product: CASSLGVWTGGGDTQYF.

The sample holds one count of this clonotype. The chain carries TRBV7-9 and TRBJ2-3; 8 positions agree with TRBD2. CDR1 and CDR2 (germline): SEHNR, FQNEAQ (reference sequence). V trimming: 5 bases; J trimming: 3 bases; junction bases outside the gene matches: 10. The CDR3 has 16 amino acids. In nucleotides, the CDR3 is TGTGCCAGCAGCCCCCTTCGGGGGGGCCCAACAGATACGCAGTATTTT. Translating it yields CASSPLRGGPTDTQYF.

This sequence joins TRBV12-3 or TRBV12-4 and TRBJ2-1; D is possibly TRBD1 or TRBD2 (6 bases each). Between the trimmed V and J ends, which lost 7 bases and 0 bases, there was a span of 16 bases. The CDR3 totals 16 residues. In DNA, the CDR3 is TGTGCCAGCAACCACCGGGGGCCTAACTCCTACAATGAGCAGTTCTTC. Translating gives CASNHRGPNSYNEQFF.

The CDR3 protein is CASSFTGLGGNTIYF. CDR3 bases: TGTGCCAGCAGCTTCACAGGGCTCGGAGGAAACACCATATATTTT. The chain employs TRBV7-2 and TRBJ1-3; possibly TRBD1 for D (6 bases). Germline CDR1 reads SGHTA; CDR2 reads FQGNSA. The CDR3 loop spans 15 amino acids. Trimming stripped 3 bases from V and 4 bases from J, with 13 bases between.

V is TRBV12-3 or TRBV12-4 and J is TRBJ1-2; 11 nucleotides agree with TRBD1. With 3 bases clipped from V and 4 bases from J, the junction kept 7 bases outside the gene matches. The CDR3 is 16 amino acids. The DNA of the CDR3 is TGTGCCAGCAGTTTCCCGGGACAGGGGGGGTCCTATGGCTACACCTTC. Its protein product is CASSFPGQGGSYGYTF.